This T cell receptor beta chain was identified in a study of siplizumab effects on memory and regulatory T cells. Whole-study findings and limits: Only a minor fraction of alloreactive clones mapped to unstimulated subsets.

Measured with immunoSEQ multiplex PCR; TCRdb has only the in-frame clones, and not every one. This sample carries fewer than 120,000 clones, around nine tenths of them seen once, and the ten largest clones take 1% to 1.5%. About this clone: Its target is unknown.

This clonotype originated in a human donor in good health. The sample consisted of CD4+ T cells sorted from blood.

The CDR3 reads CASSQPTRGKTGELFF. The CDR3 nucleotides read TGCGCCAGCAGCCAGCCGACGAGAGGGAAAACCGGGGAGCTGTTTTTT. The V call is TRBV4-1, the J call TRBJ2-2; maybe TRBD2 (5 bases). The CDR3 consists of 16 residues. The V and J ends lost 3 bases and 5 bases respectively, with 16 bases between them. Germline-derived CDR1 and CDR2 are MGHRA and YSYEKL.